The 15 T cell receptor beta chains below all came from one sample that was sequenced in a study of graft-versus-host responses after intestinal transplantation. These receptors have no known antigen. TCRdb's table, derived via immunoSEQ multiplex PCR, lists solely in-frame clones and lacks some. This sample has around 120,000 clones, with over 75% found just once. This material consisted of unstimulated CD4+ T cells sorted from spleen or lymph node cells, taken before intestinal transplant. These TCRs come from a human donor who received an intestinal transplant.

The chain carries TRBV6-5 and TRBJ1-3; D unresolved. Trimming pared 4 bases from V and 0 bases from J, leaving 7 bases between. CDR1 is MNHEY and CDR2 is SVGAGI in the germline V gene. The CDR3 is made up of 14 amino acids. This CDR3 is CASSSRSSGNTIYF. The DNA of the CDR3 is TGTGCCAGCAGTTCGCGTAGCTCTGGAAACACCATATATTTT.

The chain carries TRBV7-2 and TRBJ1-1; the match to TRBD1 covers 7 bases. This CDR3 spans 14 amino acids. Trimming at V came to 1 base and at J to 9 bases, leaving 8 bases not matched to a gene. Germline V gives CDR1 SGHTA, CDR2 FQGNSA. Here the CDR3 DNA reads TGTGCCAGCAGCTTAGGAGACAGGGCAGTGAAAGCTTTCTTT. Protein: CASSLGDRAVKAFF.

V is TRBV9 and J is TRBJ2-3; D not certain. Trimming shortened V by 2 bases and J by 2 bases, and 9 bases separated the two germline ends. The CDR3 loop spans 14 amino acids. Germline-derived CDR1 and CDR2 are SGDLS and YYNGEE. CDR3 loop: CASSVETITDTQYF. As DNA, the CDR3 is TGTGCCAGCAGCGTTGAAACAATCACAGATACGCAGTATTTT.

The gene calls are TRBV18 and TRBJ2-3; 7 bases line up with TRBD1. The junction had 3 bases not matched to a gene; V was cut back by 3 bases and J by 6 bases. CDR3 length: 13 residues. Looked up from germline, CDR1 is KGHSH and CDR2 is LQKENI. The CDR3 bases are TGTGCCAGCTCACCGACAGGGCTGGATACGCAGTATTTT. Translation gives CASSPTGLDTQYF.

This chain links TRBV7-8 with TRBJ2-3; 12 bases match TRBD2. V trimming: 5 bases; J trimming: 3 bases; junction bases outside the gene matches: 9. This CDR3 comprises 17 residues. The germline gives CDR1 SGHVS, CDR2 FQNEAQ. The CDR3 region has the DNA TGTGCCAGCAGCCTAAATCGGCTAGCGGGAGGGACAGATACGCAGTATTTT. It translates to CASSLNRLAGGTDTQYF.

As DNA, the CDR3 is TGTGCCAGCAGCCCGGACAGCGCCTACGAGCAGTACTTC. Translation gives CASSPDSAYEQYF. This rearrangement joins TRBV7-6 to TRBJ2-7; D possibly corresponds to TRBD1 (6 bases). Germline V gene data show CDR1 as SGHVS and CDR2 as FNYEAQ. The CDR3 totals 13 residues. Trimming removed 5 bases at V and 2 bases at J, with 10 bases between.

The chain joins TRBV7-8 to TRBJ1-2; maybe TRBD1 (5 bases). The ends were cut back, 5 bases at V and 6 bases at J, with 19 bases in the middle. The CDR3 runs 15 residues. Germline V CDR1 and CDR2: SGHVS, FQNEAQ. CDR3: CASSLGGTPRDGYTF. The CDR3 nucleotides are TGTGCCAGCAGCCTGGGGGGAACACCGAGAGATGGCTACACCTTC.

This chain links TRBV14 with TRBJ2-3; 10 positions agree with TRBD2. Per germline, CDR1 SGHDN and CDR2 FVKESK. The trim removed 4 bases at V and 2 bases at J, leaving 9 bases unmatched. This CDR3 contains 17 residues. CDR3 DNA sequence: TGTGCCAGCAGCCTTAGCGGGGGGTTCTCATTCACAGATACGCAGTATTTT. As protein: CASSLSGGFSFTDTQYF.

The J gene is TRBJ1-3, the V gene TRBV10-2; 9 bases map to TRBD1. This CDR3 region has 17 residues. V gave up 3 bases and J gave up 4 bases; unmatched junction bases: 10. The germline CDR1 and CDR2 sequences are WSHSY and SAAADI. CDR3 nucleotides: TGCGCCAGCAGTGACTTAACAGGGGGCCGAAGGGGAAACACCATATATTTT. Protein: CASSDLTGGRRGNTIYF.

The chain employs TRBV6-6 and TRBJ1-4; D remains ambiguous. Trimming stripped 6 bases from V and 8 bases from J, with 22 bases between. The germline V gene has CDR1 MNHNY and CDR2 SVGAGI (reference sequence). The CDR3 covers 16 residues. The CDR3 sequence is CASSKSSGSQWEKLFF. CDR3 nucleotides: TGTGCCAGCAGCAAGAGCTCCGGGTCCCAGTGGGAAAAACTGTTTTTT.

The rearrangement joins TRBV6-6 to TRBJ2-1; 11 positions match TRBD1. The CDR3 runs to 15 residues. The V segment lost 2 bases and the J segment 12 bases; nucleotides outside the gene matches: 9. CDR1 is MNHNY and CDR2 is SVGAGI in the germline V gene (reference sequence). The CDR3 sequence is CASSYGTGGVGGQFF. In nucleotides, the CDR3 is TGTGCCAGCAGTTACGGGACAGGGGGTGTCGGTGGGCAGTTCTTC.

This sequence joins TRBV5-1 and TRBJ2-5; D gene unclear. In germline, CDR1 is SGHRS, CDR2 YFSETQ. The ends were cut back, 0 bases at V and 0 bases at J, with 12 bases in the middle. The CDR3 extends over 16 amino acids. The CDR3 loop reads CASSLVGLGNQETQYF. In DNA form, the CDR3 reads TGCGCCAGCAGCTTGGTGGGCCTTGGAAACCAAGAGACCCAGTACTTC.

Written as DNA, the CDR3 is TGTGCCAGCAGCTTTGCTGGTGGGCGAGAGACCCAGTACTTC. Encoded protein: CASSFAGGRETQYF. The chain carries TRBV7-2 and TRBJ2-5; D ambiguous. The V end was cut by 3 bases, the J end by 4 bases, with 12 bases between. Germline V CDR1 and CDR2: SGHTA, FQGNSA. The CDR3 is 14 residues long.

This clone was recorded only once. This chain joins TRBV5-1 and TRBJ2-1; 8 bases align to TRBD2. Germline CDR1 SGHRS, CDR2 YFSETQ. J gave up 4 bases and V 5 bases, and 8 bases lay outside the gene matches. The CDR3 has 15 amino acids. DNA for the CDR3: TGCGCCAGCAGGGGGACGGGAGGGGGTTACAATGAGCAGTTCTTC. The encoded protein is CASRGTGGGYNEQFF.

This chain links TRBV7-2 with TRBJ1-2; 9 positions match TRBD1. CDR1 is SGHTA and CDR2 is FQGNSA in the germline V gene. This CDR3 is built from 14 residues. After removal of 3 bases from V and 2 bases from J, the junction contained 1 base not matched to a gene. DNA of the CDR3: TGTGCCAGCAGCTTTACAGGGGGCAACTATGGCTACACCTTC. Translated, it gives CASSFTGGNYGYTF.